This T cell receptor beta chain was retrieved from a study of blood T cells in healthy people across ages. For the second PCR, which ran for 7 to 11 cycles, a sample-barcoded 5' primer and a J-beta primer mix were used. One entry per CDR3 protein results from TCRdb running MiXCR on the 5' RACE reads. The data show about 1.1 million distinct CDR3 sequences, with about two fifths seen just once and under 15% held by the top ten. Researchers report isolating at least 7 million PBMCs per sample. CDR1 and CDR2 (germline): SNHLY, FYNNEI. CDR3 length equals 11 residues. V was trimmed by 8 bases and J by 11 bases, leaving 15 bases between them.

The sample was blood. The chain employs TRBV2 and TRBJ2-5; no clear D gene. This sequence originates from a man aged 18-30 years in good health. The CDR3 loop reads CASVTRNEQYF. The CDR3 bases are TGTGCCAGCGTTACGAGGAATGAGCAGTACTTC.